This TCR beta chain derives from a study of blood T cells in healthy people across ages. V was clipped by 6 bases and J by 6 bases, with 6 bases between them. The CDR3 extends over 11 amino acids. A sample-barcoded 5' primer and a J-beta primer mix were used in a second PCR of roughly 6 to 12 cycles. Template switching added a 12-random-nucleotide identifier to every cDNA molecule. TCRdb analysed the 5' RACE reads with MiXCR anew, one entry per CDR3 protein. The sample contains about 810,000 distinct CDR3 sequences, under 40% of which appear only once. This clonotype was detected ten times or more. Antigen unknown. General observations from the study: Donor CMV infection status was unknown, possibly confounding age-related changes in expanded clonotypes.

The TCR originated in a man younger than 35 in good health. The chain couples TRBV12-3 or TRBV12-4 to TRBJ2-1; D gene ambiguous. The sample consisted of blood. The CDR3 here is CASSSLNEQFF. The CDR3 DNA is TGTGCCAGCAGCTCCCTCAATGAGCAGTTCTTC.